One sample yielded the 24 T cell receptor beta chains listed below, sequenced in a study of CD8 T cells in Susac syndrome. After extraction with the RNeasy kit, roughly 0.45 to 1 ug of the RNA was reverse transcribed using random hexamers. TCRdb itself ran the immunoSEQ multiplex PCR reads through MiXCR, one entry per CDR3 protein. The sample gives around 180,000 distinct CDR3 sequences, 85% to 95% of which show up once; roughly 0.12% is in the top ten. The sequencing input was CD4+ T cells from PBMCs. These receptors came from a human donor with Susac syndrome.

J is TRBJ1-5 and V is TRBV20-1, with D hard to call. The CDR3 length is 12 residues. Trimming removed 1 base at V and 8 bases at J, with 9 bases between. Germline V gene data show CDR1 as DFQATT and CDR2 as SNEGSKA (reference sequence). The CDR3 bases are TGCAGTGCTAGAGCGGGTAATGAGCCCCAGCATTTT. Protein sequence: CSARAGNEPQHF.

This chain links TRBV19 with TRBJ2-5; no clear D gene. Trimming removed 3 bases at V and 2 bases at J, with 7 bases between. Germline loops: CDR1 LNHDA, CDR2 SQIVND (reference sequence). The CDR3 is 13 residues long. CDR3 residues: CASSMRLQETQYF. The CDR3 region has the DNA TGTGCCAGTAGTATGCGGCTACAAGAGACCCAGTACTTC.

The V gene is TRBV5-1, the J gene TRBJ1-2; 9 bases are shared with TRBD1. The germline CDR1 and CDR2 sequences are SGHRS and YFSETQ. V shed 0 bases, J shed 7 bases, and the junction held 10 bases outside the gene matches. The CDR3 runs to 16 residues. This chain's CDR3 is CASSLGTDRGLSGYTF. For the CDR3, the DNA is TGCGCCAGCAGCTTGGGGACGGACAGGGGTCTAAGTGGCTACACCTTC.

This clonotype showed up just once. The chain uses TRBV29-1 and TRBJ2-3; D uncertain. Germline V CDR1 and CDR2: SQVTM, ANQGSEA. The V end lost 4 bases, the J end lost 1 base, and 9 bases lay between the germline ends. CDR3 length equals 13 residues. In DNA, the CDR3 is TGCAGCGTTGCCATCTGGGGCACAGATACGCAGTATTTT. Translation: CSVAIWGTDTQYF.

This rearrangement joins TRBV5-6 to TRBJ2-7; 8 positions match TRBD1. The CDR3 has 15 amino acids. The germline V gene has CDR1 SGHDT and CDR2 YYEEEE. Losses at the gene ends were 4 bases for V and 3 bases for J; bases not matched to a gene: 9. The CDR3 DNA follows: TGTGCCAGCAGCCGCTGGACAGGGAATATCTACGAGCAGTACTTC. Amino acid sequence: CASSRWTGNIYEQYF.

The rearrangement joins TRBV3-1 to TRBJ1-6; D call uncertain. The CDR3 extends over 14 amino acids. The ends were cut back, 2 bases at V and 8 bases at J, with 10 bases in the middle. CDR1 is LGHDT and CDR2 is YNNKEL in the germline V gene (reference sequence). CDR3 sequence: CASSQLVSDSPLHF. DNA for the CDR3: TGTGCCAGCAGCCAACTCGTTTCGGATTCACCCCTCCACTTT.

This clonotype was seen a few times. This chain uses TRBV2 with TRBJ2-7, with D hard to call. With 6 bases removed from V and 4 bases from J, the gap between germline ends came to 4 bases. CDR3 length equals 10 residues. Germline values: CDR1 SNHLY, CDR2 FYNNEI. The CDR3 sequence: CASSEYEQYF. CDR3 in DNA: TGTGCCAGCAGCGAGTACGAGCAGTACTTC.

The chain combines TRBV24-1 with TRBJ1-1; D gene uncertain. The V end lost 4 bases, the J end lost 3 bases, and 8 bases lay between the germline ends. Per germline, CDR1 KGHDR and CDR2 SFDVKD. The CDR3 loop spans 13 amino acids. CDR3 protein: CATSDQAYTEAFF. CDR3 coding DNA: TGTGCCACCAGTGACCAAGCTTACACTGAAGCTTTCTTT.

The chain joins TRBV2 to TRBJ1-5; D is undetermined. CDR1 and CDR2 from the germline V gene are SNHLY and FYNNEI. The CDR3 is 15 amino acids. V dropped 3 bases and J dropped 0 bases, with 9 bases sitting between them. In DNA form, the CDR3 reads TGTGCCAGCAGTGATAACCTTTTTAGCAATCAGCCCCAGCATTTT. Its protein product is CASSDNLFSNQPQHF.

The chain links TRBV9 to TRBJ2-5; D ambiguous. The V gene's germline CDR1 is SGDLS and CDR2 YYNGEE. The CDR3 runs 15 residues. V was pared by 0 bases and J by 2 bases, with 11 bases between. The CDR3 loop reads CASSVGLGPQETQYF. In DNA form, the CDR3 reads TGTGCCAGCAGCGTAGGTCTTGGGCCTCAAGAGACCCAGTACTTC.

The count of this clonotype is one. V and J are TRBV20-1 and TRBJ2-7; the D is unclear. The V and J ends lost 2 bases and 2 bases respectively, with 7 bases between them. Germline V gene sequence: CDR1 DFQATT, CDR2 SNEGSKA (reference sequence). The CDR3 extends over 12 amino acids. The CDR3 DNA follows: TGCAGTGCTAGACCCAGACCCTACGAGCAGTACTTC. Translated, it gives CSARPRPYEQYF.

The chain joins TRBV16 to TRBJ1-1; 8 bases line up with TRBD1. V shed 4 bases and J 4 bases; nucleotides not matched to a gene: 5. This CDR3 is built from 14 residues. Germline V CDR1 and CDR2: KGHSY, FQNENV. CDR3 bases: TGTGCCAGCAGCCGGAACAGGGGGGTCACTGAAGCTTTCTTT. Amino acids: CASSRNRGVTEAFF.

The chain couples TRBV5-1 to TRBJ2-1; 7 bases map to TRBD2. The J segment lost 5 bases and the V segment lost 3 bases, leaving 8 bases of the junction unmatched. The CDR3 runs to 15 residues. In germline, CDR1 is SGHRS, CDR2 YFSETQ. In DNA form, the CDR3 reads TGCGCCAGCAGCTGGGGAGCGGGGAGCAACAATGAGCAGTTCTTC. Translating gives CASSWGAGSNNEQFF.

This clonotype has more than one count but fewer than ten. The chain employs TRBV29-1 and TRBJ2-7; D remains unclear. V was trimmed by 0 bases and J by 2 bases, leaving 5 bases between them. The length of the CDR3 is 12 residues. In germline, CDR1 is SQVTM, CDR2 ANQGSEA. CDR3 DNA: TGCAGCGTTGAAGAGTTTCCCTACGAGCAGTACTTC. Translated, it gives CSVEEFPYEQYF.

The chain links TRBV3-1 to TRBJ2-5; 10 positions agree with TRBD2. The CDR3 length is 16 residues. V lost 1 base and J lost 5; bases outside the gene matches: 7. Germline CDR1 LGHDT, CDR2 YNNKEL (reference sequence). The CDR3 reads CASSQVGASGGETQYF. Here the CDR3 DNA reads TGTGCCAGCAGCCAAGTCGGGGCTAGCGGGGGTGAGACCCAGTACTTC.

This clonotype was counted a single time. The J gene is TRBJ2-1, the V gene TRBV4-2; D unresolved. The CDR3 consists of 18 residues. Trimming took 0 bases from V and 0 from J, leaving 15 bases between them. CDR1 is LGHNA, CDR2 YNFKEQ, per germline. The CDR3 nucleotides are TGTGCCAGCAGCCAAGATCGGCACGGTCAAAGCTCCTACAATGAGCAGTTCTTC. Protein sequence: CASSQDRHGQSSYNEQFF.

The J gene is TRBJ1-1, the V gene TRBV20-1, with unresolved D. The CDR3 is 14 residues long. The germline V gene has CDR1 DFQATT and CDR2 SNEGSKA (reference sequence). Trimming removed 3 bases at V and 1 base at J, with 12 bases between. The CDR3 nucleotides are TGCAGTGCTAGGTCCGGGAATAGGAACACTGAAGCTTTCTTT. The encoded protein is CSARSGNRNTEAFF.

This clonotype was seen only once. The chain employs TRBV6-2 or TRBV6-3 and TRBJ1-1; tentative D call: TRBD1 (5 bases). Trimming pared 4 bases from V and 4 bases from J, leaving 10 bases between. This CDR3 is built from 13 residues. The germline CDR1 and CDR2 sequences are MNHEY and SVGEGT. The CDR3, as DNA: TGTGCCAGCAGTTTCAGGGTCGGCACTGAAGCTTTCTTT. Amino acid sequence: CASSFRVGTEAFF.

V is TRBV29-1 and J is TRBJ1-5, with D hard to call. Trimming left V 5 bases short and J 0 bases short, with 8 bases between. Germline CDR1 and CDR2: SQVTM and ANQGSEA. This CDR3 comprises 13 residues. DNA for the CDR3: TGCAGCGTTCAGCGGGGTAGCAATCAGCCCCAGCATTTT. It encodes CSVQRGSNQPQHF.

J is TRBJ1-6 and V is TRBV6-5; D perhaps matches TRBD1 (6 bases). Germline lookup yields CDR1 MNHEY and CDR2 SVGAGI. The V and J ends lost 6 bases and 10 bases respectively, with 10 bases between them. The CDR3 has 12 residues. This chain's CDR3 is CASRSGVSPLHF. DNA of the CDR3: TGTGCCAGCAGGTCAGGGGTATCACCCCTCCACTTT.

The chain combines TRBV14 with TRBJ2-3, with 13 bases matching TRBD2. The germline V gene encodes CDR1 SGHDN and CDR2 FVKESK. The length of the CDR3 is 18 residues. V dropped 3 bases and J dropped 4; count of bases not matched to a gene: 10. CDR3 nucleotide sequence: TGTGCCAGCAGCCAGGGGACTAGCGGGGATCCCCGGGCAGATACGCAGTATTTT. Translated: CASSQGTSGDPRADTQYF.

The genes are TRBV29-1 and TRBJ1-1; 9 bases are a match to TRBD1. The CDR3 is 13 residues long. Germline CDR1 reads SQVTM; CDR2 reads ANQGSEA. The ends lost 7 bases at V and 2 bases at J; junction bases unmatched: 5. The CDR3 nucleotides read TGCAGCGCCCAGGGACAGGGCAACACTGAAGCTTTCTTT. Its translation: CSAQGQGNTEAFF.

This clonotype has only one observation. V usage is TRBV19 and J usage is TRBJ2-7; D may be TRBD1 or TRBD2 (5 bases each). The germline gives CDR1 LNHDA, CDR2 SQIVND (reference sequence). Deletions cut 2 bases from V and 1 base from J, with 9 bases between. CDR3 size: 14 residues. CDR3 in DNA: TGTGCCAGTAGTATAAGGGACGGTTCCTACGAGCAGTACTTC. Its protein product is CASSIRDGSYEQYF.

The V gene is TRBV9, the J gene TRBJ2-5, with 9 bases matching TRBD2. Germline assignment: CDR1 SGDLS and CDR2 YYNGEE. The junction had 6 bases not matched to a gene; V was cut back by 0 bases and J by 3 bases. This CDR3 has 16 residues. CDR3 residues: CASSVASGGTKETQYF. The CDR3 DNA reads TGTGCCAGCAGCGTAGCCAGCGGGGGGACCAAAGAGACCCAGTACTTC. The entire variable domain, with the rest obtained from reference TRBV9 and TRBJ2-5, is as follows: DSGVTQTPKHLITATGQRVTLRCSPRSGDLSVYWYQQSLDQGLQFLIQYYNGEERAKGNILERFSAQQFPDLHSELNLSSLELGDSALYFCASSVASGGTKETQYFGPGTRLLVL.